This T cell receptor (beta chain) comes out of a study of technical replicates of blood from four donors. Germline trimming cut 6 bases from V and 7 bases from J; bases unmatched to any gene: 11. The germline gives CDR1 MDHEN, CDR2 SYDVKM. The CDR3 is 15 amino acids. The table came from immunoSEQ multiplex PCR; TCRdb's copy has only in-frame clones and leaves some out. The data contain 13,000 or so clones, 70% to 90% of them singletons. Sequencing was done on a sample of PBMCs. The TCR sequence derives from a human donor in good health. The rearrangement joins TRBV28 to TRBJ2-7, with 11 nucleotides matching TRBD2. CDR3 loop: CASSLTSGSNLEQYF. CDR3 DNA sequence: TGTGCCAGCAGCCTTACTAGCGGGAGTAATTTGGAGCAGTACTTC. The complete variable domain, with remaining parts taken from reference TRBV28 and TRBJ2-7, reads DVKVTQSSRYLVKRTGEKVFLECVQDMDHENMFWYRQDPGLGLRLIYFSYDVKMKEKGDIPEGYSVSREKKERFSLILESASTNQTSMYLCASSLTSGSNLEQYFGPGTRLTVT.